These T cell receptor beta chains were read from a single sample in a study of blood T cell repertoires in COVID-19. Assay: immunoSEQ multiplex PCR; the TCRdb copy retains only in-frame clones and omits some. The sample shows about 120,000 clones, about 80% of them seen only once. The sequenced sample consisted of peripheral blood. These receptors came from a man aged 65 to 79 with active or convalescent COVID-19. The CDR3 runs from the conserved cysteine through the conserved F or W. Each record gives: V gene, D gene, J gene, clone size, CDR3 protein, CDR3 DNA. The D gene is left open where the match is weak. A clone size is listed for some rows: how often the clone was seen (once, few, many), or a class if it is expanded.

TRBV18	.	TRBJ2-7	.	CASSPGRLYYEQYF	TGTGCCAGCTCACCGGGCAGACTATACTACGAGCAGTACTTC
TRBV10-2	.	TRBJ2-5	.	CASSEFRTAETQYF	TGCGCCAGCAGTGAGTTTCGGACAGCGGAGACCCAGTACTTC
TRBV11-2	TRBD2	TRBJ2-3	few	CASSPIWTRSLGTQYF	TGTGCCAGCAGCCCCATTTGGACTAGGTCTCTCGGTACGCAGTATTTT
TRBV5-4	TRBD1	TRBJ1-2	.	CASSSGGKDYGYTF	TGTGCCAGCAGCTCAGGGGGCAAAGACTATGGCTACACCTTC
TRBV5-6	TRBD1	TRBJ1-2	.	CASSAGQVPQSGGYTF	TGTGCCAGCAGCGCTGGACAGGTTCCCCAATCTGGAGGCTACACCTTC
TRBV3-1/TRBV3-2	TRBD1	TRBJ2-7	.	CASSRQGYEQYF	TGTGCCAGCAGCCGACAGGGCTACGAGCAGTACTTC
TRBV19	.	TRBJ2-1	few	CASSMGTGQWGHNEQFF	TGTGCCAGTAGTATGGGCACCGGACAGTGGGGCCACAATGAGCAGTTCTTC
TRBV10-3	.	TRBJ1-1	.	CAISEGQSLIEAFF	TGTGCCATCAGTGAGGGACAGTCGTTAATTGAAGCTTTCTTT
TRBV7-8	.	TRBJ1-3	.	CASSLPRVSGNTIYF	TGTGCCAGCAGCTTACCGCGGGTTTCTGGAAACACCATATATTTT
TRBV11-3	.	TRBJ1-6	.	CASSPAENSPLHF	TGTGCCAGCAGCCCAGCGGAAAATTCACCCCTCCACTTT
TRBV7-7	TRBD2	TRBJ2-2	.	CASSLVASGGPNTGELFF	TGTGCTAGCAGCTTAGTAGCTAGCGGGGGGCCGAACACCGGGGAGCTGTTTTTT
TRBV11-3	.	TRBJ1-1	few	CASSPSGRGGTEAFF	TGTGCCAGCAGCCCTAGCGGCAGGGGAGGCACTGAAGCTTTCTTT
TRBV18	TRBD1	TRBJ1-2	.	CASSGDRAYGYTF	TGTGCCAGCTCGGGCGACAGGGCTTATGGCTACACCTTC
TRBV19	.	TRBJ1-2	.	CASSIDQRRGYGYTF	TGTGCCAGTAGTATAGATCAGAGAAGAGGGTATGGCTACACCTTC
TRBV18	.	TRBJ2-7	.	CASSPGRAPYEQYF	TGTGCCAGCTCACCCGGCAGGGCCCCCTACGAGCAGTACTTC
TRBV28	TRBD1	TRBJ1-1	once	CASRRQGDEEAFF	TGTGCCAGCAGGAGACAGGGGGATGAAGAAGCTTTCTTT
TRBV5-4	.	TRBJ1-6	.	CASSLAGQINSPLHF	TGTGCCAGCAGCTTGGCCGGACAGATTAATTCACCCCTCCACTTT
TRBV6-5	.	TRBJ2-7	once	CASSYSLSYEQYF	TGTGCCAGCAGTTACTCCCTTTCCTACGAGCAGTACTTC
TRBV28	TRBD1	TRBJ2-3	.	CASSLGTGGLADTQYF	TGTGCCAGCAGTTTGGGGACAGGGGGCTTGGCAGATACGCAGTATTTT
TRBV11-2	.	TRBJ1-5	few	CASSLEAVQPQHF	TGTGCCAGCAGCTTAGAGGCGGTTCAGCCCCAGCATTTT
TRBV29-1	TRBD1	TRBJ1-2	few	CSARTGGPNYGYTF	TGCAGCGCCAGGACAGGGGGACCTAACTATGGCTACACCTTC
TRBV19	.	TRBJ1-1	.	CASSIGQREAEAFF	TGTGCCAGTAGTATCGGACAGAGAGAAGCTGAAGCTTTCTTT
TRBV6-5	TRBD1	TRBJ1-5	.	CASSYKDRNQPQHF	TGTGCCAGCAGTTACAAGGACAGGAATCAGCCCCAGCATTTT
TRBV5-1	.	TRBJ2-2	.	CASRLDLGGRTGELFF	TGCGCCAGCAGACTGGACCTGGGAGGCCGCACCGGGGAGCTGTTTTTT
TRBV11-2	.	TRBJ2-7	.	CASSPEVGEQYF	TGTGCCAGCAGCCCGGAGGTGGGGGAGCAGTACTTC
TRBV5-1	.	TRBJ1-3	.	CASSLERGNTIYF	TGCGCCAGCAGCTTGGAACGGGGAAACACCATATATTTT
TRBV7-2	.	TRBJ1-5	.	CASSLAVPGPQHF	TGTGCCAGCAGCTTAGCTGTTCCCGGGCCCCAGCATTTT
TRBV27	TRBD1	TRBJ1-1	once	CASSYRGLVAFF	TGTGCCAGCAGTTACAGGGGGCTTGTAGCTTTCTTT
TRBV4-3	.	TRBJ1-1	.	CASSHPGTYTEAFF	TGCGCCAGCAGCCATCCCGGGACTTACACTGAAGCTTTCTTT
TRBV12-1	.	TRBJ1-6	.	CASSFAGSSYNSPLHF	TGTGCCAGCAGCTTCGCAGGTAGCTCCTATAATTCACCCCTCCACTTT
TRBV11-3	TRBD2	TRBJ2-3	.	CASSLDLASGARYF	TGTGCCAGCAGCTTAGACCTTGCTAGCGGAGCTCGGTATTTT
TRBV11-3	.	TRBJ2-1	once	CASRRETHYNEQFF	TGTGCCAGCAGACGGGAGACCCACTACAATGAGCAGTTCTTC